This is a list of T cell receptor beta chains from one sample in a study of blood T cell repertoires in COVID-19. Profiled with immunoSEQ multiplex PCR; TCRdb holds only in-frame clones, not every one. In the table there are 150,000 to 200,000 clones, 89% of which are singletons. The specimen was PBMCs or T cells enriched from blood (not recorded which). The source is a woman aged 18-29 years who had recovered from COVID-19. Both conserved end residues are part of each CDR3. Each record gives: clone size, J gene, V gene, D gene, CDR3 protein, CDR3 DNA. A D gene is named only where the DNA matches it firmly. Not every row has a clone size; where given, it reads once, few, many or a size class.

size: -
J: TRBJ2-1
V: TRBV7-8
D: TRBD2
CDR3: CASREGLAGYNEQFF
DNA: TGTGCCAGCAGAGAGGGACTAGCGGGGTACAATGAGCAGTTCTTC

size: -
J: TRBJ2-5
V: TRBV12-1
D: -
CDR3: CASSPLAGGETQYF
DNA: TGTGCCAGCAGCCCACTAGCGGGAGGGGAGACCCAGTACTTC

size: -
J: TRBJ2-7
V: TRBV7-9
D: -
CDR3: CASSWAADEQYF
DNA: TGTGCCAGCAGCTGGGCAGCGGACGAGCAGTACTTC

size: -
J: TRBJ2-1
V: TRBV28
D: TRBD1
CDR3: CASSRDRDRGYNEQFF
DNA: TGTGCCAGCAGTAGAGACCGGGACAGGGGGTACAATGAGCAGTTCTTC

size: -
J: TRBJ1-2
V: TRBV2
D: -
CDR3: CASSEGPASYGYTF
DNA: TGTGCCAGCAGTGAAGGTCCAGCGAGCTATGGCTACACCTTC

size: -
J: TRBJ2-7
V: TRBV6-5
D: -
CDR3: CASSLRVPYEQYF
DNA: TGTGCCAGCAGTCTCAGGGTCCCCTACGAGCAGTACTTC

size: -
J: TRBJ1-1
V: TRBV7-8
D: TRBD1
CDR3: CASRRTGVGTEAFF
DNA: TGTGCCAGCAGACGGACAGGGGTCGGCACTGAAGCTTTCTTT

size: -
J: TRBJ1-4
V: TRBV10-3
D: -
CDR3: CATSYRDQEKLFF
DNA: TGTGCCACTTCCTACAGGGACCAAGAAAAACTGTTTTTT

size: -
J: TRBJ1-6
V: TRBV2
D: TRBD1
CDR3: CASSGWDSGSQHSPLHF
DNA: TGTGCCAGCAGTGGATGGGACAGCGGATCCCAGCATTCACCCCTCCACTTT

size: -
J: TRBJ1-1
V: TRBV18
D: -
CDR3: CASSPLTGFPEAFF
DNA: TGTGCCAGCTCACCATTAACAGGGTTCCCTGAAGCTTTCTTT

size: -
J: TRBJ1-1
V: TRBV6-5
D: -
CDR3: CASSPGEGHTEAFF
DNA: TGTGCCAGCAGCCCAGGGGAGGGCCACACTGAAGCTTTCTTT

size: -
J: TRBJ2-3
V: TRBV27
D: -
CDR3: CASSPRGQTTDTQYF
DNA: TGTGCCAGCAGTCCTAGGGGCCAGACCACAGATACGCAGTATTTT

size: -
J: TRBJ1-2
V: TRBV3-1/TRBV3-2
D: -
CDR3: CASSQGGQLYYGYTF
DNA: TGTGCCAGCAGCCAAGGGGGGCAGCTATACTATGGCTACACCTTC

size: -
J: TRBJ2-5
V: TRBV7-9
D: -
CDR3: CASSLDFLETQYF
DNA: TGTGCCAGCAGCTTGGACTTCTTAGAGACCCAGTACTTC

size: -
J: TRBJ2-6
V: TRBV6-5
D: TRBD2
CDR3: CASSTSGTGANVLTF
DNA: TGTGCCAGCAGTACTAGCGGGACTGGGGCCAACGTCCTGACTTTC

size: once
J: TRBJ2-5
V: TRBV7-3
D: -
CDR3: CASSLTGGLETQYF
DNA: TGTGCCAGCAGCTTAACGGGGGGGCTAGAGACCCAGTACTTC

size: -
J: TRBJ2-1
V: TRBV13
D: -
CDR3: CASSFRGSNEQFF
DNA: TGTGCCAGCAGCTTTAGGGGGAGCAATGAGCAGTTCTTC

size: -
J: TRBJ2-2
V: TRBV7-9
D: -
CDR3: CASRVRGSMNTGELFF
DNA: TGTGCCAGCAGGGTTCGGGGGAGTATGAACACCGGGGAGCTGTTTTTT

size: -
J: TRBJ1-1
V: TRBV28
D: TRBD1
CDR3: CASSPGTGNLWTEAFF
DNA: TGTGCCAGCAGCCCCGGGACAGGGAATTTGTGGACTGAAGCTTTCTTT

size: few
J: TRBJ1-6
V: TRBV19
D: TRBD1
CDR3: CASSGDSYNSPLHF
DNA: TGTGCCAGTAGTGGGGACAGCTATAATTCACCCCTCCACTTT

size: -
J: TRBJ2-1
V: TRBV2
D: TRBD1
CDR3: CASSADGDRGNEQFF
DNA: TGTGCCAGCAGTGCTGACGGGGACAGGGGCAATGAGCAGTTCTTC

size: -
J: TRBJ2-7
V: TRBV10-2
D: -
CDR3: CASSVVPGSRNEQYF
DNA: TGCGCCAGCAGTGTTGTGCCGGGATCTCGCAACGAGCAGTACTTC

size: -
J: TRBJ2-1
V: TRBV7-9
D: TRBD2
CDR3: CASSSAGGGYNEQFF
DNA: TGTGCCAGCAGCTCAGCGGGAGGGGGATACAATGAGCAGTTCTTC

size: -
J: TRBJ2-5
V: TRBV3-1/TRBV3-2
D: TRBD2
CDR3: CASSSWLVGGRQETQYF
DNA: TGTGCCAGCAGCTCATGGCTTGTGGGGGGGAGGCAAGAGACCCAGTACTTC

size: -
J: TRBJ2-1
V: TRBV4-1
D: TRBD2
CDR3: CASSQRLLAGGPMDEQFF
DNA: TGCGCCAGCAGCCAAAGATTACTAGCGGGAGGGCCGATGGATGAGCAGTTCTTC

size: -
J: TRBJ1-5
V: TRBV3-1/TRBV3-2
D: -
CDR3: CASSLTGDQPQHF
DNA: TGTGCCAGCAGCCTAACAGGAGATCAGCCCCAGCATTTT

size: -
J: TRBJ2-3
V: TRBV30
D: TRBD2
CDR3: CAWSPPGLAGNTDTQYF
DNA: TGTGCCTGGAGCCCCCCCGGACTAGCGGGGAACACAGATACGCAGTATTTT

size: -
J: TRBJ1-1
V: TRBV4-2
D: -
CDR3: CASSQVGPNTEAFF
DNA: TGTGCCAGCAGCCAAGTGGGCCCGAACACTGAAGCTTTCTTT

size: -
J: TRBJ2-3
V: TRBV4-3
D: -
CDR3: CASSQDSAADTQYF
DNA: TGCGCCAGCAGCCAGGATAGCGCGGCAGATACGCAGTATTTT

size: once
J: TRBJ2-2
V: TRBV9
D: TRBD2
CDR3: CASSVDSGGRTGELFF
DNA: TGTGCCAGCAGCGTAGACTCCGGCGGGAGAACCGGGGAGCTGTTTTTT

size: -
J: TRBJ2-1
V: TRBV7-9
D: TRBD2
CDR3: CASSLVAGSYNEQFF
DNA: TGTGCCAGCAGCTTAGTAGCGGGCTCCTACAATGAGCAGTTCTTC

size: -
J: TRBJ2-7
V: TRBV19
D: -
CDR3: CASSISGNEQYF
DNA: TGTGCCAGTAGTATCTCGGGTAACGAGCAGTACTTC

size: once
J: TRBJ2-1
V: TRBV6-5
D: -
CDR3: CAAGGDPYNEQFF
DNA: TGTGCAGCTGGCGGCGACCCCTACAATGAGCAGTTCTTC

size: -
J: TRBJ1-5
V: TRBV6-5
D: -
CDR3: CASRDSYSNQPQHF
DNA: TGTGCCAGCAGAGACAGTTATAGCAATCAGCCCCAGCATTTT

size: -
J: TRBJ1-2
V: TRBV5-1
D: -
CDR3: CASSLGGLRLYGYTF
DNA: TGCGCCAGCAGCTTGGGCGGCCTCCGGCTCTATGGCTACACCTTC

size: -
J: TRBJ1-2
V: TRBV27
D: TRBD1
CDR3: CASSPGQGAAGYTF
DNA: TGTGCCAGCAGTCCAGGACAGGGGGCGGCAGGCTACACCTTC

size: -
J: TRBJ1-5
V: TRBV7-9
D: -
CDR3: CASSPNWSNQPQHF
DNA: TGTGCCAGCAGTCCCAACTGGAGCAATCAGCCCCAGCATTTT

size: -
J: TRBJ2-1
V: TRBV28
D: -
CDR3: CASSGQRGPRNEQFF
DNA: TGTGCCAGCAGCGGACAGCGGGGACCTCGCAATGAGCAGTTCTTC

size: -
J: TRBJ1-2
V: TRBV7-2
D: -
CDR3: CASSQGHLNYGYTF
DNA: TGTGCCAGCAGCCAGGGACACCTAAACTATGGCTACACCTTC

size: few
J: TRBJ1-6
V: TRBV7-9
D: -
CDR3: CASSPFPRGQVNSPLHF
DNA: TGTGCCAGCAGCCCATTTCCGCGGGGGCAGGTTAATTCACCCCTCCACTTT

size: once
J: TRBJ2-3
V: TRBV6-1
D: TRBD2
CDR3: CASSEKREPDTQYF
DNA: TGTGCCAGCAGTGAAAAGCGGGAGCCAGATACGCAGTATTTT

size: -
J: TRBJ1-1
V: TRBV30
D: -
CDR3: CAWSRGGGEAFF
DNA: TGTGCCTGGAGTCGGGGCGGGGGTGAAGCTTTCTTT

size: -
J: TRBJ2-7
V: TRBV19
D: TRBD2
CDR3: CASSFRIAGVNEQYF
DNA: TGTGCCAGTAGCTTCCGAATAGCGGGAGTGAACGAGCAGTACTTC

size: -
J: TRBJ1-2
V: TRBV5-4
D: -
CDR3: CASSSPRGNYGYTF
DNA: TGTGCCAGCAGCTCACCCCGGGGGAACTATGGCTACACCTTC

size: -
J: TRBJ2-1
V: TRBV6-5
D: TRBD2
CDR3: CASSYSSGRVGQFF
DNA: TGTGCCAGCAGTTATAGTAGCGGGAGGGTGGGGCAGTTCTTC

size: -
J: TRBJ2-3
V: TRBV7-2
D: -
CDR3: CASSATGLRSDTQYF
DNA: TGTGCCAGCAGCGCCACAGGGTTACGTTCAGATACGCAGTATTTT

size: -
J: TRBJ2-1
V: TRBV13
D: -
CDR3: CASSFSPSLTRRYNEQFF
DNA: TGTGCCAGCAGCTTCTCCCCATCCCTGACAAGAAGGTACAATGAGCAGTTCTTC

size: -
J: TRBJ2-5
V: TRBV15
D: -
CDR3: CATSSGLSTGETQYF
DNA: TGTGCCACCAGCAGCGGCCTCTCTACGGGAGAGACCCAGTACTTC

size: -
J: TRBJ2-1
V: TRBV6-5
D: -
CDR3: CASSTPAQNEQFF
DNA: TGTGCCAGCAGTACCCCCGCACAGAATGAGCAGTTCTTC

size: -
J: TRBJ1-2
V: TRBV10-3
D: TRBD1
CDR3: CAISGQGAPGYTF
DNA: TGTGCCATCAGCGGACAGGGGGCTCCTGGCTACACCTTC

size: -
J: TRBJ1-2
V: TRBV27
D: TRBD1
CDR3: CASSLSTGVGYGYTF
DNA: TGTGCCAGCAGTTTATCCACAGGGGTGGGGTATGGCTACACCTTC

size: few
J: TRBJ1-3
V: TRBV18
D: TRBD1
CDR3: CASSQPGGTGNTIYF
DNA: TGTGCCAGCTCTCAACCAGGGGGCACAGGAAACACCATATATTTT

size: -
J: TRBJ2-1
V: TRBV6-4
D: TRBD2
CDR3: CASSDGSGHNNEQFF
DNA: TGTGCCAGCAGTGACGGTAGCGGGCACAACAATGAGCAGTTCTTC

size: few
J: TRBJ2-7
V: TRBV27
D: -
CDR3: CASSKGVTYEQYF
DNA: TGTGCCAGCAGTAAGGGGGTTACTTACGAGCAGTACTTC